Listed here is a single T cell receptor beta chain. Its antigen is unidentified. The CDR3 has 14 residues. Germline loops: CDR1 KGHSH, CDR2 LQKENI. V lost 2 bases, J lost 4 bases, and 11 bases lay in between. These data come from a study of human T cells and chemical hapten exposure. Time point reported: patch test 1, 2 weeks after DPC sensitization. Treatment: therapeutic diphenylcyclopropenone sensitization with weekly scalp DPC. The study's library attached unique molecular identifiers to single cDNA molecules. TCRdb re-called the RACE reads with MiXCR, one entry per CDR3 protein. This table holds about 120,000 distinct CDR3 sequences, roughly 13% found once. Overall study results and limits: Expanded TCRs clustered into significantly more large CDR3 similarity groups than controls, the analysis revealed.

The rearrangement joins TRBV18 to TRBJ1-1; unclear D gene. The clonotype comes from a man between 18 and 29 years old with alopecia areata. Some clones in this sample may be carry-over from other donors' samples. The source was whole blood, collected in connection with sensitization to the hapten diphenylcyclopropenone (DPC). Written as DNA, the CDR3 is TGTGCCAGCTCACCAATGGCGTTGGGCACTGAAGCTTTCTTT. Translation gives CASSPMALGTEAFF.